A selection of T cell receptor beta chains follows, all from one sample in a study of neurological immune-mediated disorders. MiXCR was run by TCRdb on the 5' RACE reads, yielding one entry per CDR3 protein. The sample lists about 49,000 distinct CDR3 sequences, 7% to 9% occurring once. Input material: PBMCs. Source of these receptors: a woman aged 40 to 55 in good health. Both conserved end residues are part of each CDR3. The D gene is left open where the match is weak. Expanded clones get a size class; other rows say once, few or many, or leave the size out.

>11|NA|TRBV20-1|TRBJ2-1|many
CSARGWDEQFF
TGCAGTGCTAGAGGGTGGGATGAGCAGTTCTTC
>11|NA|TRBV20-1|TRBJ1-2|NA
CSARHNYGYTF
TGCAGTGCTAGACACAACTATGGCTACACCTTC
>14|NA|TRBV10-3|TRBJ2-2|few
CAIRSGLNTGELFF
TGTGCCATCAGGAGCGGCTTGAACACCGGGGAGCTGTTTTTT
>14|NA|TRBV10-3|TRBJ1-1|many
CAISGPQESTEAFF
TGTGCCATCAGTGGCCCCCAGGAATCCACTGAAGCTTTCTTT
>16|TRBD1|TRBV5-1|TRBJ2-6|many
CASSLDRGSGANVLTF
TGCGCCAGCAGTTTGGACAGGGGTTCTGGGGCCAACGTCCTGACTTTC
>12|NA|TRBV20-1|TRBJ1-2|many
CSASDPGPGYTF
TGCAGTGCTAGTGACCCCGGACCTGGCTACACCTTC
>14|NA|TRBV7-2|TRBJ1-1|many
CASSFHRTDRTAFF
TGTGCCAGCAGCTTCCATCGGACAGACAGAACTGCTTTCTTT
>15|NA|TRBV10-3|TRBJ2-5|many
CAISDSSSGGETQYF
TGTGCCATCAGTGACTCTTCTTCCGGGGGAGAGACCCAGTACTTC
>17|TRBD1|TRBV9|TRBJ2-2|many
CASSVTPGQDNTGELFF
TGTGCCAGCAGCGTTACCCCGGGACAGGATAACACCGGGGAGCTGTTTTTT
>17|TRBD2|TRBV2|TRBJ2-5|many
CASSEPGAGVSQETQYF
TGTGCCAGCAGTGAACCCGGAGCGGGGGTTTCTCAAGAGACCCAGTACTTC